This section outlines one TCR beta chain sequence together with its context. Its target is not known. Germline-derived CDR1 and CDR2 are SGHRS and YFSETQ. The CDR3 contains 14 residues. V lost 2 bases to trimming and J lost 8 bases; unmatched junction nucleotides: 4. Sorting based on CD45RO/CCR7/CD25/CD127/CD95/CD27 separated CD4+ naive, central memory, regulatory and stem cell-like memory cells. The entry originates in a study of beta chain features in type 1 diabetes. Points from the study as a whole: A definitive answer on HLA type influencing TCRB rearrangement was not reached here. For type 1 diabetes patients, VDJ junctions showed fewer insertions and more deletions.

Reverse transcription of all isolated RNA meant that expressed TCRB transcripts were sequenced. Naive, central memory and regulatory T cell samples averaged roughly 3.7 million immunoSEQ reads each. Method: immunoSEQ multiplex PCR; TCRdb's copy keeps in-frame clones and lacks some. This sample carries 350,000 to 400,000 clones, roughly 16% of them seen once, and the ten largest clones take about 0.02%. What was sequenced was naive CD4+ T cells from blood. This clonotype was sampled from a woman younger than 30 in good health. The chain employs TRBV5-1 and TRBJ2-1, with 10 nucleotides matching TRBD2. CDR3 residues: CASSLAGGPHEQFF. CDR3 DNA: TGCGCCAGCAGCTTAGCGGGAGGGCCTCATGAGCAGTTCTTC.